This T cell receptor beta chain was obtained from a study of long-term antiretroviral therapy in people with HIV. This was the immunoSEQ v3.0 assay at survey level. Using immunoSEQ multiplex PCR, the repertoire was profiled, and TCRdb retains in-frame clones only, with some absent. The sample has around 18,000 clones, 75% to 90% seen once. This CDR3 contains 18 residues. V shed 4 bases and J shed 0 bases, with 16 bases lying between them. Germline V gene lookup returns CDR1 SNHLY and CDR2 FYNNEI. This chain joins TRBV2 and TRBJ2-6; D may be TRBD2 (7 bases). The starting material was unsorted PBMCs, obtained 4.2 years after starting antiretroviral therapy. The source is a man aged 50 or older with HIV. In DNA, the CDR3 is TGTGCCAGCAGTGGAGGGGGGGGAAAAACCTCTGGGGCCAACGTCCTGACTTTC. This gives the protein CASSGGGGKTSGANVLTF.